The clone carrying this TCR beta chain was observed at least ten times. These data are taken from a study of T cells in Graves' hyperthyroidism and ophthalmopathy. This CDR3 comprises 14 residues. Looked up from germline, CDR1 is LGHDT and CDR2 is YNNKEL (reference sequence). V lost 4 bases to trimming and J lost 5 bases, with 9 bases between them. Amplified regions were TCR beta CDR3 sequences from RNA transcripts. TCR CDR3 underwent first-round RT-PCR with the HTBI primer set. MiXCR, applied by TCRdb to the multiplex PCR reads, yields one record per CDR3 protein. Among approximately 620,000 distinct CDR3 sequences listed, about 15% were seen once.

The chain joins TRBV3-1 to TRBJ1-6; D is unclear. Sequenced: blood. The clonotype originates from a young woman with Graves' hyperthyroidism that later progressed to Graves' ophthalmopathy. The CDR3 spells CASSRTTDNSPLHF. For the CDR3, the DNA is TGTGCCAGCAGCCGGACTACTGATAATTCACCCCTCCACTTT.